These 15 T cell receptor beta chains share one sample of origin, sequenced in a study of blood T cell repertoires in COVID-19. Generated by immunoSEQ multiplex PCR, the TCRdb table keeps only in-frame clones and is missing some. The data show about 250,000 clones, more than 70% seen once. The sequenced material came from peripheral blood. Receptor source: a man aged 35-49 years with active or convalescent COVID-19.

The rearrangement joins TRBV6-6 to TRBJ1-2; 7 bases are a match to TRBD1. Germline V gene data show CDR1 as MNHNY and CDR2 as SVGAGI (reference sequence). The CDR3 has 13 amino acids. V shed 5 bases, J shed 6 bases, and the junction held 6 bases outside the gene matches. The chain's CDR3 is CASSTDRVHGYTF. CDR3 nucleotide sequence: TGTGCCAGCAGTACCGACAGGGTTCATGGCTACACCTTC.

The CDR3 loop reads CASSVTGGGDVLRIDYGYTF. DNA of the CDR3: TGTGCCAGCAGCGTTACAGGGGGTGGCGATGTATTGAGAATAGACTATGGCTACACCTTC. The chain employs TRBV9 and TRBJ1-2; 8 bases line up with TRBD1. Looked up from germline, CDR1 is SGDLS and CDR2 is YYNGEE. The V gene end was trimmed by 2 bases and the J gene end by 3 bases; junction bases not matched to a gene: 21. CDR3 length equals 20 residues.

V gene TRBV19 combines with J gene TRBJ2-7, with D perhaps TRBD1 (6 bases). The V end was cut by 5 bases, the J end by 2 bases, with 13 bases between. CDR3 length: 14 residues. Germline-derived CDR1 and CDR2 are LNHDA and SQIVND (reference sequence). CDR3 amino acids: CASSHRDTTYEQYF. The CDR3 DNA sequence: TGTGCCAGTAGTCACCGGGACACAACCTACGAGCAGTACTTC. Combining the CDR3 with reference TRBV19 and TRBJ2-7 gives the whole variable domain DGGITQSPKYLFRKEGQNVTLSCEQNLNHDAMYWYRQDPGQGLRLIYYSQIVNDFQKGDIAEGYSVSREKKESFPLTVTSAQKNPTAFYLCASSHRDTTYEQYFGPGTRLTVT.

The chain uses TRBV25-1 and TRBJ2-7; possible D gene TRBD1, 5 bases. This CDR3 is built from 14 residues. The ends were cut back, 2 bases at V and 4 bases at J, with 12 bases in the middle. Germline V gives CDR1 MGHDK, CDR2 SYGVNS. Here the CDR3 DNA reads TGTGCCAGCAGTGAACAGGGTTTGGGGTACGAGCAGTACTTC. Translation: CASSEQGLGYEQYF.

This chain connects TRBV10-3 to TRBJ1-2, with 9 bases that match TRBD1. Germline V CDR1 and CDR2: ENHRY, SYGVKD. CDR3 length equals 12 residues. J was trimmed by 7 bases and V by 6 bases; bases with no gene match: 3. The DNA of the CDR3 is TGTGCCATCAGAGGGACAGGGACTGGCTACACCTTC. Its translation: CAIRGTGTGYTF.

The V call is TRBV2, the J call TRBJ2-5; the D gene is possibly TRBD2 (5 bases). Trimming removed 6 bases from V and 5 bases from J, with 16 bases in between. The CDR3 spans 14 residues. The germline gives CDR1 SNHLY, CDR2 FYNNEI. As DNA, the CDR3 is TGTGCCAGCAGACCTACTAGTGCTAGCGAGACCCAGTACTTC. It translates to CASRPTSASETQYF. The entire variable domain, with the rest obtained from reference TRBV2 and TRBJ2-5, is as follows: EPEVTQTPSHQVTQMGQEVILRCVPISNHLYFYWYRQILGQKVEFLVSFYNNEISEKSEIFDDQFSVERPDGSNFTLKIRSTKLEDSAMYFCASRPTSASETQYFGPGTRLLVL.

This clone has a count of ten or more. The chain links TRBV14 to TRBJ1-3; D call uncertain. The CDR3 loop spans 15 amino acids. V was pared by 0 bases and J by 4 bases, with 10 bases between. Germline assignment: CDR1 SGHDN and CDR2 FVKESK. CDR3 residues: CASSQDRGYGNTIYF. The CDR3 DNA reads TGTGCCAGCAGCCAAGATCGAGGGTACGGAAACACCATATATTTT.

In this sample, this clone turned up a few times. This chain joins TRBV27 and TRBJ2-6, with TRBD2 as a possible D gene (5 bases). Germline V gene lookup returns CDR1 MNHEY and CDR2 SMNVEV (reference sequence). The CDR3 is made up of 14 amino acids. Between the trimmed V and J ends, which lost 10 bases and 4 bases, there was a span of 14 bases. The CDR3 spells CATRKEVGANVLTF. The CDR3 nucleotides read TGTGCCACCCGGAAGGAGGTAGGGGCCAACGTCCTGACTTTC.

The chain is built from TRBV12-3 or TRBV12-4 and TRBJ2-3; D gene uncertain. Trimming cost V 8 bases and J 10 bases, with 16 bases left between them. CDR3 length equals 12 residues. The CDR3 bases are TGTGCCAGCGCCCCTACGGCCGCGGCGCAGTATTTT. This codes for CASAPTAAAQYF.

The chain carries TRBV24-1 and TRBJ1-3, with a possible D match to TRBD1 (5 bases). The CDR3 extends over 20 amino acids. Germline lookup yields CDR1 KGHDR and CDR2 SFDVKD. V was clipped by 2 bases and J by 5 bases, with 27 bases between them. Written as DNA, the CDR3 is TGTGCCACCAGTGATTGGCAGGGCCCAGAAACCCCCTCAGGGAGAAACACCATATATTTT. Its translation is CATSDWQGPETPSGRNTIYF.

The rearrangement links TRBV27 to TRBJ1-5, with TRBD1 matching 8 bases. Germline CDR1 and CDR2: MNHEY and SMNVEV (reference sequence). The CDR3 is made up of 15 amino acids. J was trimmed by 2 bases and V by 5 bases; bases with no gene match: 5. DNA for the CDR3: TGTGCCAGCAGTGAGGGGACAGGAGGCAATCAGCCCCAGCATTTT. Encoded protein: CASSEGTGGNQPQHF.

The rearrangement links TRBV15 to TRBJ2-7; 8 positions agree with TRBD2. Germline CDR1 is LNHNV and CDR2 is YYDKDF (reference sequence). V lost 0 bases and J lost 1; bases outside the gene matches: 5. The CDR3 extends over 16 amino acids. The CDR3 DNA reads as TGTGCCACCAGCAGAGATGCGGGGGGCCGTTCCTACGAGCAGTACTTC. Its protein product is CATSRDAGGRSYEQYF.

The CDR3 reads CASSESTGGVEKLFF. DNA of the CDR3: TGTGCCAGCAGCGAGAGCACAGGGGGCGTTGAAAAACTGTTTTTT. The chain links TRBV28 to TRBJ1-4; 9 positions agree with TRBD1. The trim removed 6 bases at V and 7 bases at J, leaving 9 bases unmatched. The length of the CDR3 is 15 residues. CDR1 and CDR2 from the germline V gene are MDHEN and SYDVKM.

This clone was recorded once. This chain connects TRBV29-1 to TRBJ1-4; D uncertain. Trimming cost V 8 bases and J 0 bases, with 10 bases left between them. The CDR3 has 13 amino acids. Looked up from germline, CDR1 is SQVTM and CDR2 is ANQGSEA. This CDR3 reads CSPSGATNEKLFF. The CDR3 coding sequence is TGCAGCCCCTCAGGTGCAACTAATGAAAAACTGTTTTTT.

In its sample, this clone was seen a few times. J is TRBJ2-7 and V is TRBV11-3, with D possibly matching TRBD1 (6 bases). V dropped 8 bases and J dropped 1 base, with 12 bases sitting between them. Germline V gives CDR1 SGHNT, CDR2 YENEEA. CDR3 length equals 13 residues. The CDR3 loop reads CASGTLESYEQYF. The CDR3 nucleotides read TGTGCCAGCGGGACATTAGAGTCCTACGAGCAGTACTTC.